These 20 T cell receptor beta chains were all obtained from the same sample, sequenced in a study of blood T cell repertoires in COVID-19. Assay used: immunoSEQ multiplex PCR; TCRdb lists only in-frame clones, some missing. The data contain 85,000 to 110,000 clones, 80% to 90% of them singletons. The sequenced sample was peripheral blood. All receptors derive from a human donor in a cohort sampled during active COVID-19.

The chain recombines TRBV3-1 (or the pseudogene TRBV3-2) with TRBJ2-1; no clear D. V gave up 0 bases and J gave up 6 bases, with 12 bases separating them. CDR1 is LGHDT, CDR2 YNNKEL, per germline (reference sequence). The CDR3 contains 15 residues. CDR3 coding DNA: TGTGCCAGCAGCCAAGATCCGGCGGCTAGCAATGAGCAGTTCTTC. It specifies CASSQDPAASNEQFF.

The gene calls are TRBV15 and TRBJ2-7, with TRBD2 matching 9 bases. V shed 1 base and J 6 bases; nucleotides not matched to a gene: 4. CDR3 size: 14 residues. Germline V gene lookup returns CDR1 LNHNV and CDR2 YYDKDF (reference sequence). The CDR3 region has the DNA TGTGCCACCAGCAGAGGACTAGCGGACCTCGAGCAGTACTTC. Translation: CATSRGLADLEQYF.

The chain links TRBV18 to TRBJ1-1; D possibly corresponds to TRBD1 (5 bases). Germline V gene sequence: CDR1 KGHSH, CDR2 LQKENI. CDR3 length equals 13 residues. V lost 2 bases and J 5 bases, leaving 9 bases between the germline ends. In DNA form, the CDR3 reads TGTGCCAGCTCACCATCCAGGGAAACTGAAGCTTTCTTT. Its protein is CASSPSRETEAFF.

The chain recombines TRBV7-2 with TRBJ2-7; TRBD2 agrees at 15 bases. Unmatched junction bases numbered 11, after V lost 5 bases and J lost 6 bases. This CDR3 comprises 17 residues. The germline gives CDR1 SGHTA, CDR2 FQGNSA. CDR3 bases: TGTGCCAGCAGCCCCGAGGGACTAGCGGGAGGACTATCCGAGCAGTACTTC. Its protein product is CASSPEGLAGGLSEQYF.

J is TRBJ2-7 and V is TRBV28, with 9 bases lining up with TRBD2. The CDR3 consists of 16 residues. V trimming: 3 bases; J trimming: 3 bases; junction bases outside the gene matches: 9. CDR1 MDHEN and CDR2 SYDVKM come from the germline V gene. CDR3 region: CASSFGKGTSFYEQYF. CDR3 coding DNA: TGTGCCAGCAGTTTCGGAAAGGGGACTAGCTTCTACGAGCAGTACTTC.

This clone was observed a few times. The chain joins TRBV7-2 to TRBJ2-7; 8 nucleotides line up with TRBD1. Germline lookup yields CDR1 SGHTA and CDR2 FQGNSA. This CDR3 region has 16 residues. Trimming cost V 5 bases and J 2 bases; bases outside gene matches: 11. The chain's CDR3 is CASSTITGGRAYEQYF. The CDR3 DNA sequence: TGTGCCAGCAGCACAATCACAGGGGGAAGGGCCTACGAGCAGTACTTC.

The chain links TRBV12-5 to TRBJ1-1; the match to TRBD1 covers 9 bases. CDR3 length: 17 residues. Germline V gene data show CDR1 as LGHNT and CDR2 as FRNRAP. V was pared by 0 bases and J by 4 bases, with 9 bases of the junction left unmatched. The CDR3 DNA reads as TGTGCTAGTGGTTTGGTTGGGACAGGGCTTAGGGGCACTGAAGCTTTCTTT. It codes for CASGLVGTGLRGTEAFF.

The chain is built from TRBV28 and TRBJ1-6; the D is unclear. V dropped 6 bases and J dropped 7 bases, with 22 bases sitting between them. Looked up from germline, CDR1 is MDHEN and CDR2 is SYDVKM. This CDR3 has 17 residues. The CDR3 region has the DNA TGTGCCAGCAGCACCTTTGAATTTGAGTTTCGGAATTCACCCCTCCACTTT. It encodes CASSTFEFEFRNSPLHF.

The chain is built from TRBV7-2 and TRBJ1-3; TRBD1 matches 9 bases. This CDR3 region has 16 residues. Germline assignment: CDR1 SGHTA and CDR2 FQGNSA. V shed 4 bases and J 2 bases; nucleotides not matched to a gene: 6. CDR3 in DNA: TGTGCCAGCAGCTGGGGACAGGGTTGGGCTGGAAACACCATATATTTT. Translating it yields CASSWGQGWAGNTIYF.

V and J are TRBV30 and TRBJ1-1; 9 bases are shared with TRBD1. The germline gives CDR1 GTSNPN, CDR2 SVGIG (reference sequence). After removal of 4 bases from V and 5 bases from J, the junction contained 5 bases not matched to a gene. CDR3 length equals 13 residues. The CDR3: CAWTRDRVTEAFF. The CDR3 DNA reads as TGTGCCTGGACCCGGGACAGGGTTACTGAAGCTTTCTTT.

This clone appeared a few times. The gene calls are TRBV18 and TRBJ1-1; 7 positions agree with TRBD1. Trimming cost V 3 bases and J 3 bases; bases outside gene matches: 7. This CDR3 comprises 15 residues. Germline V lookup: CDR1 KGHSH, CDR2 LQKENI. In nucleotides, the CDR3 is TGTGCCAGCTCACCCAGGGCTGGGACAGACACTGAAGCTTTCTTT. As protein: CASSPRAGTDTEAFF.

The J gene is TRBJ1-6, the V gene TRBV6-5, with no clear D. The CDR3 is 13 amino acids. V gave up 5 bases and J gave up 10 bases, with 12 bases separating them. Germline CDR1 MNHEY, CDR2 SVGAGI. The CDR3, as DNA: TGTGCCAGCAGTCGCGAGCGAGCGTCACCCCTCCACTTT. The encoded protein is CASSRERASPLHF.

The V gene is TRBV4-1, the J gene TRBJ2-3; the D is unclear. CDR3 length: 15 residues. Germline V gene lookup returns CDR1 MGHRA and CDR2 YSYEKL. Trimming left V 1 base short and J 1 base short, with 9 bases between. DNA of the CDR3: TGCGCCAGCAGCCAAGGATCCAGTCGCACAGATACGCAGTATTTT. It is translated as CASSQGSSRTDTQYF.

This clone was seen only once. The chain couples TRBV6-2 or TRBV6-3 to TRBJ1-5; 8 nucleotides line up with TRBD1. Looked up from germline, CDR1 is MNHEY and CDR2 is SVGEGT. CDR3 length equals 14 residues. Trimming at V came to 5 bases and at J to 5 bases, leaving 5 bases not matched to a gene. The CDR3 nucleotides read TGTGCCAGCAGTACCCCAGGGGGCTATCAGCCCCAGCATTTT. It yields the protein CASSTPGGYQPQHF.

This clone was seen only a few times. The chain uses TRBV11-3 and TRBJ2-1, with TRBD2 as a possible D gene (7 bases). Germline V gene data show CDR1 as SGHNT and CDR2 as YENEEA. The CDR3 length is 16 residues. With 1 base removed from V and 2 bases from J, the gap between germline ends came to 12 bases. The CDR3 loop is CASSLVGGGAYNEQFF. Written as DNA, the CDR3 is TGTGCCAGCAGCTTAGTAGGGGGAGGGGCCTACAATGAGCAGTTCTTC.

The V gene is TRBV24-1, the J gene TRBJ2-7; 8 nucleotides line up with TRBD2. From germline, CDR1 is KGHDR and CDR2 SFDVKD. Losses at the gene ends were 3 bases for V and 2 bases for J; bases not matched to a gene: 11. The CDR3 consists of 17 residues. The DNA for the CDR3 is TGTGCCACCAGTGATCCACACGCTAGCGGGCCCCCCTACGAGCAGTACTTC. Amino acids: CATSDPHASGPPYEQYF.

This clone was counted many times. This sequence joins TRBV21-1 and TRBJ1-1. TRBV21-1 is flagged as a pseudogene. The CDR3 runs to 14 residues. CDR3 in amino acids: CASSKEEMNTEAFF. The DNA of the CDR3 is TGTGCCAGCAGCAAAGAGGAGATGAACACTGAAGCTTTCTTT.

This clone occurred once. The V call is TRBV4-1, the J call TRBJ2-7, with 9 bases identical to TRBD1. The J segment lost 2 bases and the V segment lost 8 bases, leaving 4 bases of the junction unmatched. There are 13 residues in the CDR3. CDR1 and CDR2 (germline): MGHRA, YSYEKL. This chain's CDR3 is CASGDRVAYEQYF. As DNA, the CDR3 is TGCGCCAGCGGGGACAGGGTAGCCTACGAGCAGTACTTC.

This chain links TRBV2 with TRBJ1-1; D not resolved. The germline CDR1 and CDR2 sequences are SNHLY and FYNNEI. Trimming took 0 bases from V and 5 from J, leaving 16 bases between them. The CDR3 runs to 16 residues. In DNA form, the CDR3 reads TGTGCCAGCAGTGAAGCCCGCGGACTCCGGGGAACTGAAGCTTTCTTT. Protein sequence: CASSEARGLRGTEAFF. Looking up the rest from reference TRBV2 and TRBJ1-1 gives the full variable domain: EPEVTQTPSHQVTQMGQEVILRCVPISNHLYFYWYRQILGQKVEFLVSFYNNEISEKSEIFDDQFSVERPDGSNFTLKIRSTKLEDSAMYFCASSEARGLRGTEAFFGQGTRLTVV.

The genes are TRBV5-4 and TRBJ2-3; TRBD1 aligns across 9 bases. The V gene end was trimmed by 4 bases and the J gene end by 1 base; junction bases not matched to a gene: 4. The CDR3 length is 15 residues. Germline V gives CDR1 SGHNT, CDR2 YYREEE (reference sequence). The CDR3 DNA is TGTGCCAGCAGCCGACGGACAGGGGGCACAGATACGCAGTATTTT. Translated: CASSRRTGGTDTQYF. Full variable domain (rest looked up from reference TRBV5-4 and TRBJ2-3): ETGVTQSPTHLIKTRGQQVTLRCSSQSGHNTVSWYQQALGQGPQFIFQYYREEENGRGNFPPRFSGLQFPNYSSELNVNALELDDSALYLCASSRRTGGTDTQYFGPGTRLTVL.